The 5 T cell receptor beta chains given below trace back to one sample, sequenced in a study of cytomegalovirus exposure and HLA in healthy donors. PCR amplification relied on 60 Vbeta primers (plus 13 Jbeta primers). The method was immunoSEQ multiplex PCR; TCRdb's version includes in-frame clones alone and lacks a portion of them. Of tens of thousands of clones listed, around 75% are singletons. Source material: PBMCs. Receptors originate from a man aged 35-49 years in good health and CMV-seronegative.

For the CDR3, the DNA is TGCAGCGTTGAAGGGAGGGTTAACTATGGCTACACCTTC. This encodes CSVEGRVNYGYTF. V gene TRBV29-1 combines with J gene TRBJ1-2, with D unresolved. Trimming stripped 1 base from V and 1 base from J, with 7 bases between. This CDR3 contains 13 residues. Germline V gene lookup returns CDR1 SQVTM and CDR2 ANQGSEA.

J is TRBJ2-2 and V is TRBV5-4; possibly TRBD1 for D (6 bases). Trimming took 5 bases from V and 0 from J, leaving 11 bases between them. Germline CDR1 and CDR2: SGHNT and YYREEE (reference sequence). The CDR3 consists of 15 residues. CDR3 protein: CASSFGTPNTGELFF. Written as DNA, the CDR3 is TGTGCCAGCAGTTTCGGGACACCGAACACCGGGGAGCTGTTTTTT.

The chain employs TRBV2 and TRBJ1-5; D call uncertain. This CDR3 spans 16 amino acids. Germline CDR1 SNHLY, CDR2 FYNNEI. Trimming removed 4 bases from V and 4 bases from J, with 17 bases in between. For the CDR3, the DNA is TGTGCCAGCAGTGTAGCCTGGACTGGGTGGAATCAGCCCCAGCATTTT. The encoded protein is CASSVAWTGWNQPQHF.

The chain joins TRBV2 to TRBJ2-7; TRBD1 matches 9 bases. This CDR3 contains 15 residues. CDR1 SNHLY and CDR2 FYNNEI come from the germline V gene. Trimming removed 5 bases from V and 0 bases from J; junction bases left unmatched: 5. DNA for the CDR3: TGTGCCAGCAGTTCCGGGACAGGGATCTCCTACGAGCAGTACTTC. It translates to CASSSGTGISYEQYF.

The V and J genes are TRBV2 and TRBJ2-2, with TRBD2 as a possible D gene (6 bases). The CDR3 contains 15 residues. V dropped 3 bases and J dropped 6 bases, with 14 bases sitting between them. Germline CDR1 reads SNHLY; CDR2 reads FYNNEI. The CDR3 region has the DNA TGTGCCAGCAGTGATCGGCCAGGAGGGGCCGGGGAGCTGTTTTTT. Translating it yields CASSDRPGGAGELFF.